This T cell receptor (beta chain) was observed in a study of CD8 T cells in Susac syndrome. The germline V and J ends were trimmed by 4 bases and 5 bases, with 15 bases remaining between them. The CDR3 consists of 15 residues. RNA totalling roughly 0.45 to 1 ug underwent reverse transcription with random hexamers. Across 54 Vbeta and 13 Jbeta, TCR beta CDR3 was amplified with immunoSEQ multiplex PCR. One entry per CDR3 protein, called by TCRdb with MiXCR from the immunoSEQ multiplex PCR reads. The sample includes approximately 160,000 distinct CDR3 sequences, about 91% of them seen just once. CD8+ and CD4+ T cells from blood underwent TCR beta sequencing. As controls, healthy donors matched for age and sex were used.

This TCR was sampled from a human donor in good health. V usage is TRBV12-3 or TRBV12-4 and J usage is TRBJ1-5, with D maybe TRBD1 (5 bases). The sequencing input was CD4+ T cells from PBMCs. CDR3 sequence reads: CASSSFQGVDQPQHF. CDR3 nucleotide sequence: TGTGCCAGCAGTTCGTTTCAGGGAGTCGATCAGCCCCAGCATTTT.